This TCR beta chain was identified during a study of blood T cell repertoires in COVID-19. Sequencing was performed with immunoSEQ multiplex PCR; in TCRdb, only in-frame clones are kept and a portion is missing. The sample records 35,000 to 45,000 clones, 60% to 80% being singletons. The table lists this clone with a count of one. CDR3 length: 13 amino acids. V trimming: 4 bases; J trimming: 4 bases; junction bases outside the gene matches: 1. Germline CDR1 SGHDT, CDR2 YYEEEE. Sequenced input: peripheral blood. This TCR was sampled from a man in his 70s with acute or convalescent COVID-19. The chain has TRBV5-6 and TRBJ1-3; TRBD1 matches 8 bases. In DNA, the CDR3 is TGTGCCAGCAGCCGGGACAGGGGAAACACCATATATTTT. Translated, it gives CASSRDRGNTIYF. The full variable domain, its missing parts supplied by reference TRBV5-6 and TRBJ1-3, is DAGVTQSPTHLIKTRGQQVTLRCSPKSGHDTVSWYQQALGQGPQFIFQYYEEEERQRGNFPDRFSGHQFPNYSSELNVNALLLGDSALYLCASSRDRGNTIYFGEGSWLTVV.